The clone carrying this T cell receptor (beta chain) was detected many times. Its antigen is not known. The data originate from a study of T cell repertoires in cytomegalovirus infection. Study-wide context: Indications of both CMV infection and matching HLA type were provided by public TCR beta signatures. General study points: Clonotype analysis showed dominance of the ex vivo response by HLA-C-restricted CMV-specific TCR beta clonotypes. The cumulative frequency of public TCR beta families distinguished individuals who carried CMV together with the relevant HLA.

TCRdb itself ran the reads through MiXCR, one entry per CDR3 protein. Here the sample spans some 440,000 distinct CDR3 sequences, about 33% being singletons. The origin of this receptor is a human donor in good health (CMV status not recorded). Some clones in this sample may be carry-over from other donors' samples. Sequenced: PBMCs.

The CDR3 loop is CASSFFSGGAKNIQYF. The DNA for the CDR3 is TGTGCCAGCAGCTTCTTCTCGGGGGGGGCCAAAAACATTCAGTACTTC. The chain links TRBV7-8 to TRBJ2-4; 8 nucleotides line up with TRBD2. V lost 3 bases and J lost 1; bases outside the gene matches: 5. Germline loops: CDR1 SGHVS, CDR2 FQNEAQ. The CDR3 has 16 residues.